The entry below gives a single TCR beta chain sequence along with its context. The data stem from a study of blood T cell repertoires in COVID-19. The wider study: PBMCs, B-cell-depleted T cells, or T cells were the source of the cDNA or gDNA that made up the material.

Profiling relied on immunoSEQ multiplex PCR, and the TCRdb table lists in-frame clones only, not all of them. The profile shows 100,000 or so clones, over 70% of them singletons. There are 13 residues in the CDR3. Trimming shortened V by 4 bases and J by 2 bases, and 8 bases separated the two germline ends. Looked up from germline, CDR1 is SQVTM and CDR2 is ANQGSEA. This TCR was sampled from a man in his sixties with acute or convalescent COVID-19. V and J are TRBV29-1 and TRBJ2-2; tentative D call: TRBD2 (6 bases). Source material: peripheral blood. CDR3 nucleotides: TGCAGCGTTGCGGGGGTTAACACCGGGGAGCTGTTTTTT. Its translation is CSVAGVNTGELFF.